The 24 T cell receptor beta chains presented below share a single source sample, sequenced in a study of cytomegalovirus exposure and HLA in healthy donors. The PCR ran on 60 Vbeta and 13 Jbeta primers. Sequenced by immunoSEQ multiplex PCR; TCRdb stores in-frame clones only, minus some. This table holds over 100,000 clones, around a tenth found once. Material for sequencing was PBMCs. These TCRs come from a man aged 35-49 years in good health and CMV-seropositive.

CDR3 DNA sequence: TGTGCCAGCAGCTTAGCCAGGGATGACCAGTACTTC. Its translation is CASSLARDDQYF. The chain joins TRBV7-9 to TRBJ2-5; possible D gene TRBD1, 5 bases. Germline values: CDR1 SEHNR, CDR2 FQNEAQ (reference sequence). The V end lost 0 bases, the J end lost 10 bases, and 9 bases lay between the germline ends. This CDR3 is 12 amino acids long.

J is TRBJ2-1 and V is TRBV6-1; a possible D gene is TRBD2 (5 bases). The CDR3 contains 17 residues. Looked up from germline, CDR1 is MNHNS and CDR2 is SASEGT. V was cut by 2 bases and J by 1 base, with 15 bases left in between. The CDR3 loop is CASSESDTGSSYNEQFF. In nucleotides, the CDR3 is TGTGCCAGCAGTGAATCGGATACGGGGTCTTCCTACAATGAGCAGTTCTTC.

This clone was detected only a few times. The genes are TRBV27 and TRBJ2-3, with D maybe TRBD2 (7 bases). The CDR3 length is 16 residues. The ends were cut back, 3 bases at V and 1 base at J, with 14 bases in the middle. Germline-derived CDR1 and CDR2 are MNHEY and SMNVEV (reference sequence). The CDR3 DNA reads TGTGCCAGCAGTTTTTTGAGGGGGGGAGGCACAGATACGCAGTATTTT. Translation: CASSFLRGGGTDTQYF.

The J gene is TRBJ2-2, the V gene TRBV29-1, with TRBD1 matching 8 bases. Trimming cost V 3 bases and J 2 bases; bases outside gene matches: 2. CDR1 is SQVTM, CDR2 ANQGSEA, per germline. CDR3 size: 14 residues. CDR3 DNA: TGCAGCGTTGAGGGACAGGCAAACACCGGGGAGCTGTTTTTT. Translation: CSVEGQANTGELFF.

V and J are TRBV10-1 and TRBJ1-1, with 10 bases that match TRBD1. The germline CDR1 and CDR2 sequences are WNHNN and SYGVQD (reference sequence). V was pared by 3 bases and J by 4 bases, with 2 bases of the junction left unmatched. CDR3 length: 14 amino acids. The DNA of the CDR3 is TGCGCCAGCAGTGAAAGGACAGGGGGCACTGAAGCTTTCTTT. It codes for CASSERTGGTEAFF.

This clone showed up just a few times. At the DNA level, this CDR3 is encoded by other sequences in the same sample as well. V gene TRBV7-3 combines with J gene TRBJ1-1; TRBD1 aligns across 8 bases. CDR3 size: 14 residues. Germline values: CDR1 SGHTA, CDR2 FQGTGA. With 5 bases clipped from V and 3 bases from J, the junction kept 5 bases outside the gene matches. CDR3 amino acids: CASSPGGRDTEAFF. DNA of the CDR3: TGTGCCAGCAGCCCAGGGGGCAGGGACACTGAAGCTTTCTTT.

This clone showed up just a few times. V gene TRBV7-2 combines with J gene TRBJ2-7, with TRBD2 identical over 8 bases. V lost 5 bases to trimming and J lost 2 bases; unmatched junction nucleotides: 5. CDR3 length: 14 amino acids. The germline CDR1 and CDR2 sequences are SGHTA and FQGNSA. In DNA, the CDR3 is TGTGCCAGCAGCCGTCGGCGGGAGGCCTACGAGCAGTACTTC. Residues: CASSRRREAYEQYF.

This clone came up once. The chain couples TRBV4-3 to TRBJ2-7; a weak D match, TRBD2 (6 bases). Trimming left V 0 bases short and J 1 base short, with 10 bases between. CDR1 and CDR2 from the germline V gene are LGHNA and YSLEER. The CDR3 consists of 15 residues. The DNA of the CDR3 is TGCGCCAGCAGCCAAGACTCAAGCGGGTCCTACGAGCAGTACTTC. Its translation: CASSQDSSGSYEQYF.

This clone was observed a few times. The chain is built from TRBV5-1 and TRBJ1-5, with TRBD1 as a possible D gene (5 bases). Trimming took off 0 bases at V and 3 bases at J, with 7 bases between the two ends. CDR1 and CDR2 from the germline V gene are SGHRS and YFSETQ. This CDR3 comprises 14 residues. CDR3 DNA: TGCGCCAGCAGCTTGGCAGGGTCCAATCAGCCCCAGCATTTT. Translating it yields CASSLAGSNQPQHF.

The chain uses TRBV6-1 and TRBJ2-7; no firm D call. Germline CDR1 and CDR2: MNHNS and SASEGT. V gave up 5 bases and J gave up 2 bases, with 10 bases separating them. This CDR3 contains 13 residues. The CDR3, as DNA: TGTGCCAGCAGTTCTACAGCTACCTACGAGCAGTACTTC. Encoded protein: CASSSTATYEQYF.

The chain is built from TRBV29-1 and TRBJ2-7; TRBD1 aligns across 8 bases. This CDR3 spans 16 amino acids. J was trimmed by 2 bases and V by 0 bases; bases with no gene match: 9. The germline gives CDR1 SQVTM, CDR2 ANQGSEA. The CDR3, as DNA: TGCAGCGTTGAAGAGAGGATCGACAGGGGCCCCTACGAGCAGTACTTC. Encoded protein: CSVEERIDRGPYEQYF.

The chain combines TRBV6-1 with TRBJ2-7; D unclear. Germline loops: CDR1 MNHNS, CDR2 SASEGT. The V end was cut by 3 bases, the J end by 1 base, with 7 bases between. The CDR3 is 13 residues long. The chain's CDR3 is CASSDVYSYEQYF. The CDR3 nucleotides are TGTGCCAGCAGTGACGTGTATTCCTACGAGCAGTACTTC.

This clone was found a few times. CDR3 protein: CASSVSGHTDTQYF. CDR3 DNA: TGTGCCAGCAGCGTAAGCGGGCACACAGATACGCAGTATTTT. This chain connects TRBV6-5 to TRBJ2-3; D is possibly TRBD2 (6 bases). The CDR3 is 14 residues long. The germline CDR1 and CDR2 sequences are MNHEY and SVGAGI. V shed 6 bases and J shed 2 bases, with 12 bases lying between them.

V usage is TRBV2 and J usage is TRBJ2-1, with TRBD2 matching over 10 bases. Germline CDR1 and CDR2: SNHLY and FYNNEI. CDR3 length: 13 residues. V was clipped by 6 bases and J by 10 bases; unmatched bases: 6. The CDR3 region is CASRAGGPGEQFF. CDR3 DNA sequence: TGTGCCAGCAGAGCGGGAGGGCCGGGGGAGCAGTTCTTC.

The chain recombines TRBV6-5 with TRBJ1-5; TRBD1 matches at 8 bases. The germline V gene has CDR1 MNHEY and CDR2 SVGAGI. Losses at the gene ends were 6 bases for V and 4 bases for J; bases not matched to a gene: 5. The CDR3 length is 14 residues. This CDR3 is CASSGTGGNQPQHF. In DNA, the CDR3 is TGTGCCAGCAGCGGAACAGGGGGAAATCAGCCCCAGCATTTT.

V and J are TRBV7-2 and TRBJ2-7; 9 nucleotides match TRBD2. The J segment lost 4 bases and the V segment lost 3 bases, leaving 7 bases of the junction unmatched. The CDR3 runs 15 residues. Germline loops: CDR1 SGHTA, CDR2 FQGNSA. DNA for the CDR3: TGTGCCAGCAGCTTGGGGGCGGGAGGGCCTTACGAGCAGTACTTC. It translates to CASSLGAGGPYEQYF. Variable domain in full (rest from reference TRBV7-2 and TRBJ2-7): GAGVSQSPSNKVTEKGKDVELRCDPISGHTALYWYRQSLGQGLEFLIYFQGNSAPDKSGLPSDRFSAERTGGSVSTLTIQRTQQEDSAVYLCASSLGAGGPYEQYFGPGTRLTVT.

This rearrangement joins TRBV5-1 to TRBJ2-1, with TRBD1 identical over 7 bases. The CDR3 sequence is 13 residues long. Germline CDR1 is SGHRS and CDR2 is YFSETQ. Trimming at V came to 8 bases and at J to 7 bases, leaving 9 bases not matched to a gene. The CDR3 region is CASTSIQGNEQFF. In nucleotides, the CDR3 is TGCGCCAGTACTTCAATACAGGGGAATGAGCAGTTCTTC.

The chain uses TRBV10-3 and TRBJ2-5; 11 nucleotides align to TRBD1. Germline CDR1 ENHRY, CDR2 SYGVKD. This CDR3 is built from 14 residues. V was pared by 10 bases and J by 5 bases, with 9 bases of the junction left unmatched. In DNA, the CDR3 is TGTGCCACCCTGGGGACAGGGGGAAGGGAGACCCAGTACTTC. It yields the protein CATLGTGGRETQYF.

This chain links TRBV5-1 with TRBJ1-2; unclear D gene. Deletions cut 0 bases from V and 9 bases from J, with 12 bases between. This CDR3 has 13 amino acids. The germline V gene encodes CDR1 SGHRS and CDR2 YFSETQ. The CDR3 protein is CASSLGEGKSYTF. The CDR3 DNA sequence: TGCGCCAGCAGCTTGGGTGAGGGTAAAAGCTACACCTTC.

This chain joins TRBV7-2 and TRBJ2-7; 11 nucleotides agree with TRBD2. From germline, CDR1 is SGHTA and CDR2 FQGNSA. Trimming at V came to 1 base and at J to 3 bases, leaving 11 bases not matched to a gene. There are 18 residues in the CDR3. CDR3 DNA sequence: TGTGCCAGCAGCTTAGTAGGTAGTGGGACTAGCGGATTCTACGAGCAGTACTTC. Translating gives CASSLVGSGTSGFYEQYF.

This clone was recorded a few times. The J gene is TRBJ1-5, the V gene TRBV28; 7 bases fit TRBD1. CDR3 size: 15 residues. The junction had 5 bases not matched to a gene; V was cut back by 3 bases and J by 3 bases. Germline V gives CDR1 MDHEN, CDR2 SYDVKM. The CDR3 spells CASSFGTAYNQPQHF. The CDR3 nucleotides are TGTGCCAGCAGTTTCGGGACAGCATACAATCAGCCCCAGCATTTT.

This clone was counted only a few times. The gene calls are TRBV5-1 and TRBJ1-6, with D perhaps TRBD1 (5 bases). The germline V gene encodes CDR1 SGHRS and CDR2 YFSETQ. V was trimmed by 2 bases and J by 8 bases, leaving 14 bases between them. The CDR3 contains 15 residues. The DNA for the CDR3 is TGCGCCAGCAGCTTTACCGGGCAAGGGGATTCACCCCTCCACTTT. Amino acids: CASSFTGQGDSPLHF.

J is TRBJ1-2 and V is TRBV9; D is perhaps TRBD1 (5 bases). With 4 bases removed from V and 8 bases from J, the gap between germline ends came to 12 bases. CDR3 length equals 12 residues. The germline V gene has CDR1 SGDLS and CDR2 YYNGEE. As DNA, the CDR3 is TGTGCCAGCAGCACAACAGGTCGCGGCTACACCTTC. It codes for CASSTTGRGYTF. Full variable domain (missing parts from reference TRBV9 and TRBJ1-2): DSGVTQTPKHLITATGQRVTLRCSPRSGDLSVYWYQQSLDQGLQFLIQYYNGEERAKGNILERFSAQQFPDLHSELNLSSLELGDSALYFCASSTTGRGYTFGSGTRLTVV.

The rearrangement uses TRBV5-6 and TRBJ1-4, with TRBD1 matching 7 bases. Per the germline V gene, CDR1 is SGHDT and CDR2 is YYEEEE. Germline trimming cut 3 bases from V and 2 bases from J; bases unmatched to any gene: 7. The CDR3 has 16 amino acids. CDR3 amino acids: CASSSRQGATNEKLFF. CDR3 sequence (DNA): TGTGCCAGCAGCTCCCGACAGGGCGCGACTAATGAAAAACTGTTTTTT.